One and the same sample provided the 13 T cell receptor beta chains below, sequenced in a study of blood T cell repertoires in COVID-19. Here immunoSEQ multiplex PCR was the method, and the copy in TCRdb shows in-frame clones only, minus some. The sample contains around 230,000 clones, 86% of which appear only once. Sequencing was done on a sample of PBMCs or T cells enriched from blood (not recorded which). The origin of the receptors is a woman aged 35 to 49 with acute COVID-19.

This rearrangement joins TRBV27 to TRBJ2-2; tentative D call: TRBD1 (5 bases). The length of the CDR3 is 13 residues. The germline V gene encodes CDR1 MNHEY and CDR2 SMNVEV (reference sequence). V dropped 5 bases and J dropped 5 bases, with 9 bases sitting between them. In DNA form, the CDR3 reads TGTGCCAGCAGTCGCAGGGTTACCGGGGAGCTGTTTTTT. Its translation: CASSRRVTGELFF.

The gene calls are TRBV6-5 and TRBJ1-5, with D tentatively TRBD1 (5 bases). The CDR3 length is 16 residues. Germline V lookup: CDR1 MNHEY, CDR2 SVGAGI. V lost 4 bases and J 0 bases, leaving 13 bases between the germline ends. The CDR3 bases are TGTGCCAGCAGTTCGCAGGGCCACAATAGCAATCAGCCCCAGCATTTT. It yields the protein CASSSQGHNSNQPQHF.

The chain is built from TRBV20-1 and TRBJ2-5; TRBD2 agrees at 8 bases. V lost 7 bases and J lost 3; bases outside the gene matches: 1. This CDR3 spans 11 amino acids. Germline V CDR1 and CDR2: DFQATT, SNEGSKA (reference sequence). The CDR3 here is CSGRGEETQYF. DNA for the CDR3: TGCAGTGGGCGGGGGGAAGAGACCCAGTACTTC.

The V gene is TRBV7-9, the J gene TRBJ1-2, with D possibly being TRBD1 (5 bases). Germline V gives CDR1 SEHNR, CDR2 FQNEAQ (reference sequence). The CDR3 spans 14 residues. Trimming cost V 1 base and J 3 bases, with 9 bases left between them. The chain's CDR3 is CASSLVGVHYGYTF. The CDR3 coding sequence is TGTGCCAGCAGCTTAGTAGGGGTACACTATGGCTACACCTTC.

This sequence joins TRBV27 and TRBJ1-1; 11 positions match TRBD1. Germline CDR1 MNHEY, CDR2 SMNVEV (reference sequence). This CDR3 region has 14 residues. The V segment lost 5 bases and the J segment 5 bases; nucleotides outside the gene matches: 4. CDR3 sequence (DNA): TGTGCCAGCAGTACTGGACAGGGGGCGACTGAAGCTTTCTTT. It translates to CASSTGQGATEAFF.

The gene calls are TRBV5-1 and TRBJ1-2; D may be TRBD1 (6 bases). V was clipped by 0 bases and J by 8 bases, with 14 bases between them. This CDR3 is 14 amino acids long. Germline CDR1 reads SGHRS; CDR2 reads YFSETQ. The CDR3 DNA follows: TGCGCCAGCAGCTTGGATTCACAGGGCGCCGGCTACACCTTC. This encodes CASSLDSQGAGYTF. Based on the CDR3 plus reference TRBV5-1 and TRBJ1-2, the full variable domain is KAGVTQTPRYLIKTRGQQVTLSCSPISGHRSVSWYQQTPGQGLQFLFEYFSETQRNKGNFPGRFSGRQFSNSRSEMNVSTLELGDSALYLCASSLDSQGAGYTFGSGTRLTVV.

The rearrangement links TRBV12-3 or TRBV12-4 to TRBJ1-1, with a weak D call TRBD1 (5 bases). This CDR3 is 13 amino acids long. V lost 4 bases to trimming and J lost 4 bases, with 10 bases between them. The CDR3 is CASSSDGGTEAFF. The CDR3 nucleotides are TGTGCCAGCAGTTCCGACGGGGGCACTGAAGCTTTCTTT.

The CDR3 region is CASSDSGKEGYTF. DNA for the CDR3: TGTGCCAGCAGTGATTCGGGGAAGGAAGGCTACACCTTC. The chain has TRBV2 and TRBJ1-2, with unresolved D. The germline gives CDR1 SNHLY, CDR2 FYNNEI. The V end was cut by 3 bases, the J end by 8 bases, with 13 bases between. This CDR3 comprises 13 residues.

This clone was counted a single time. This chain links TRBV2 with TRBJ2-1, with 7 bases identical to TRBD2. This CDR3 has 15 amino acids. V lost 4 bases to trimming and J lost 6 bases; unmatched junction nucleotides: 9. The V gene's germline CDR1 is SNHLY and CDR2 FYNNEI. The CDR3 region is CASSVKGLVINEQFF. CDR3 DNA: TGTGCCAGCAGTGTTAAAGGACTAGTCATCAATGAGCAGTTCTTC.

The genes are TRBV19 and TRBJ1-2; 10 nucleotides match TRBD1. The germline V gene has CDR1 LNHDA and CDR2 SQIVND (reference sequence). The CDR3 length is 16 residues. The V and J ends lost 4 bases and 3 bases, in that order; junction bases with no gene match: 8. CDR3: CASSRLSGTGDYGYTF. The CDR3 coding sequence is TGTGCCAGTAGTAGGTTATCCGGGACAGGGGACTATGGCTACACCTTC.

This clone occurred once. Distinct nucleotide sequences in the sample also encode this CDR3. The rearrangement links TRBV19 to TRBJ1-1; D gene uncertain. The V and J ends lost 6 bases and 1 base respectively, with 9 bases between them. Per the germline V gene, CDR1 is LNHDA and CDR2 is SQIVND (reference sequence). The CDR3 is made up of 13 amino acids. The CDR3 reads CASSTQWNTEAFF. CDR3 in DNA: TGTGCCAGTAGCACACAGTGGAACACTGAAGCTTTCTTT.

The chain has TRBV5-1 and TRBJ1-2; D is uncertain. The CDR3 has 20 residues. CDR1 and CDR2 (germline): SGHRS, YFSETQ. Trimming took off 3 bases at V and 0 bases at J, with 27 bases between the two ends. CDR3 nucleotide sequence: TGCGCCAGCAGCTGGAGACCGACGCCGGCGTCAACTCCAACTAACTATGGCTACACCTTC. Translated, it gives CASSWRPTPASTPTNYGYTF.

The V gene is TRBV6-5, the J gene TRBJ1-1; TRBD1 aligns across 9 bases. Germline assignment: CDR1 MNHEY and CDR2 SVGAGI. The CDR3 loop spans 16 amino acids. V gave up 2 bases and J gave up 4 bases; unmatched junction bases: 8. In nucleotides, the CDR3 is TGTGCCAGCAGTTACCCCGCGACACAGGGGGCCACTGAAGCTTTCTTT. This translates into CASSYPATQGATEAFF.